These 32 T cell receptor beta chains were sequenced from one sample in a study of T cells in Graves' hyperthyroidism and ophthalmopathy. TCR beta CDR3 sequences were amplified from RNA transcripts. HTBI primers drove first-round RT-PCR of the TCR CDR3. TCRdb re-analysed the multiplex PCR reads in MiXCR, keeping a single row per CDR3 protein. The data hold 400,000 to 600,000 distinct CDR3 sequences, with around 20% observed a single time. What was sequenced was blood. The receptor set was obtained from a man younger than 35 with Graves' hyperthyroidism.

This clonotype was counted many times. The chain has TRBV4-1 and TRBJ1-2, with TRBD1 as a possible D gene (6 bases). The CDR3 runs to 14 residues. Germline V CDR1 and CDR2: MGHRA, YSYEKL. Between the trimmed V and J ends, which lost 3 bases and 6 bases, there was a span of 14 bases. As DNA, the CDR3 is TGCGCCAGCAGCCAGCCTGGGACAAAAGATGGCTACACCTTC. This codes for CASSQPGTKDGYTF.

The rearrangement uses TRBV12-5 and TRBJ2-2; TRBD2 agrees at 9 bases. The J segment lost 4 bases and the V segment lost 2 bases, leaving 5 bases of the junction unmatched. The germline gives CDR1 LGHNT, CDR2 FRNRAP. CDR3 size: 16 residues. Here the CDR3 DNA reads TGTGCTAGTGGTTTGTACGCGGGAGGGCCCACCGGGGAGCTGTTTTTT. Its translation is CASGLYAGGPTGELFF.

This clonotype has ten or more counts. This rearrangement joins TRBV12-3 or TRBV12-4 to TRBJ1-1, with 8 positions matching TRBD1. The length of the CDR3 is 13 residues. With V trimmed by 6 bases and J by 5 bases, 5 bases remained unmatched. This CDR3 is CASSETGETEAFF. The CDR3 DNA follows: TGTGCCAGCAGCGAGACAGGGGAGACTGAAGCTTTCTTT.

In this sample, this clonotype turned up many times. V gene TRBV28 combines with J gene TRBJ1-5, with D tentatively TRBD1 (5 bases). The CDR3 runs 14 residues. V was shortened by 8 bases and J by 5 bases, with 16 bases between the two germline ends. CDR1 is MDHEN, CDR2 SYDVKM, per germline. CDR3 DNA sequence: TGTGCCAGCGCCCCAGCGGGGGGTTATCAGCCCCAGCATTTT. This gives the protein CASAPAGGYQPQHF.

V gene TRBV28 combines with J gene TRBJ2-7; D unresolved. Germline CDR1 MDHEN, CDR2 SYDVKM. CDR3 length equals 11 residues. V was trimmed by 10 bases and J by 6 bases, leaving 13 bases between them. The CDR3 DNA follows: TGTGCCACCACGAGAGCTCCCGAGCAGTACTTC. It encodes CATTRAPEQYF. Looking up the rest from reference TRBV28 and TRBJ2-7 gives the full variable domain: DVKVTQSSRYLVKRTGEKVFLECVQDMDHENMFWYRQDPGLGLRLIYFSYDVKMKEKGDIPEGYSVSREKKERFSLILESASTNQTSMYLCATTRAPEQYFGPGTRLTVT.

Ten or more counts support this clonotype. This chain joins TRBV7-2 and TRBJ2-7, with TRBD2 matching 9 bases. V gave up 3 bases and J gave up 5 bases; unmatched junction bases: 11. The CDR3 covers 16 residues. Germline CDR1 is SGHTA and CDR2 is FQGNSA. As DNA, the CDR3 is TGTGCCAGCAGCTTTGGGCTAGCGGGAAGTAGGGACGAGCAGTACTTC. Amino acids: CASSFGLAGSRDEQYF. The whole variable domain, remainder taken from reference TRBV7-2 and TRBJ2-7, is GAGVSQSPSNKVTEKGKDVELRCDPISGHTALYWYRQSLGQGLEFLIYFQGNSAPDKSGLPSDRFSAERTGGSVSTLTIQRTQQEDSAVYLCASSFGLAGSRDEQYFGPGTRLTVT.

This clonotype was found many times. This chain links TRBV5-1 with TRBJ2-6; 7 nucleotides agree with TRBD1. J lost 4 bases, V lost 3 bases, and 4 bases had no gene match. Germline V CDR1 and CDR2: SGHRS, YFSETQ. The CDR3 spans 15 residues. The DNA of the CDR3 is TGCGCCAGCAGCTCTGGGACAGCAGGGGCCAACGTCCTGACTTTC. Translation gives CASSSGTAGANVLTF.

This clonotype has a count of ten or more. The rearrangement joins TRBV28 to TRBJ2-7; 8 bases are a match to TRBD1. Germline assignment: CDR1 MDHEN and CDR2 SYDVKM. The V gene end was trimmed by 5 bases and the J gene end by 2 bases; junction bases not matched to a gene: 11. This CDR3 region has 16 residues. Here the CDR3 reads CASSHGRTGKPYEQYF. DNA of the CDR3: TGTGCCAGCAGTCACGGCCGGACAGGGAAACCCTACGAGCAGTACTTC. The whole variable domain, remainder taken from reference TRBV28 and TRBJ2-7, is DVKVTQSSRYLVKRTGEKVFLECVQDMDHENMFWYRQDPGLGLRLIYFSYDVKMKEKGDIPEGYSVSREKKERFSLILESASTNQTSMYLCASSHGRTGKPYEQYFGPGTRLTVT.

This chain links TRBV27 with TRBJ2-7; tentative D call: TRBD1 (5 bases). The V end lost 3 bases, the J end lost 3 bases, and 12 bases lay between the germline ends. Germline-derived CDR1 and CDR2 are MNHEY and SMNVEV (reference sequence). The CDR3 covers 14 residues. The CDR3 bases are TGTGCCAGCAGTTTCAGGGTGATAGGCTACGAGCAGTACTTC. It specifies CASSFRVIGYEQYF.

This clonotype was counted at least ten times. CDR3 sequence: CASSLRSEATYQPQHF. CDR3 DNA: TGTGCCAGCAGTTTGAGGTCTGAGGCAACGTATCAGCCCCAGCATTTT. This chain connects TRBV28 to TRBJ1-5; no clear D gene. CDR3 size: 16 residues. Trimming stripped 3 bases from V and 5 bases from J, with 17 bases between. CDR1 is MDHEN, CDR2 SYDVKM, per germline.

On this clonotype: A read error is possible here, since a much larger clone lies one base away. The chain links TRBV28 to TRBJ1-2, with a possible D match to TRBD1 (6 bases). Germline values: CDR1 MDHEN, CDR2 SYDVKM. The CDR3 runs to 14 residues. CDR3 sequence reads: CASQAGGRGPGYAF. CDR3 DNA: TGTGCCAGCCAAGCCGGGGGTCGGGGGCCTGGCTACGCCTTC.

This clonotype has ten or more counts. V usage is TRBV28 and J usage is TRBJ1-6; 11 bases map to TRBD1. Trimming removed 6 bases from V and 9 bases from J; junction bases left unmatched: 7. The CDR3 covers 15 residues. Germline V lookup: CDR1 MDHEN, CDR2 SYDVKM. This CDR3 is CASSLGGTGGSPLHF. In DNA form, the CDR3 reads TGTGCCAGCAGCCTAGGCGGGACAGGGGGTTCACCCCTCCACTTT. Variable domain in full (rest from reference TRBV28 and TRBJ1-6): DVKVTQSSRYLVKRTGEKVFLECVQDMDHENMFWYRQDPGLGLRLIYFSYDVKMKEKGDIPEGYSVSREKKERFSLILESASTNQTSMYLCASSLGGTGGSPLHFGNGTRLTVT.

This clonotype was seen at least ten times. The V and J genes are TRBV2 and TRBJ1-5; D is possibly TRBD1 (5 bases). The germline V gene encodes CDR1 SNHLY and CDR2 FYNNEI. V was pared by 6 bases and J by 3 bases, with 15 bases between. The CDR3 is made up of 15 amino acids. The CDR3 bases are TGTGCCAGCAGGGCGAGCGGGACGGACAATCAGCCCCAGCATTTT. Translating gives CASRASGTDNQPQHF.

V gene TRBV7-3 combines with J gene TRBJ2-2; TRBD1 is a possible D gene (6 bases). The CDR3 has 14 amino acids. The V gene lost 5 bases and the J gene lost 2 bases, with 9 bases spanning the gap. In germline, CDR1 is SGHTA, CDR2 FQGTGA. The CDR3 protein is CASSMDSNTGELFF. CDR3 in DNA: TGTGCCAGCAGCATGGACAGTAACACCGGGGAGCTGTTTTTT.

This clonotype was observed many times. The CDR3 bases are TGTGCCAGCGTTAGAGGCGTACAAGAGACCCAGTACTTC. It specifies CASVRGVQETQYF. This sequence joins TRBV6-5 and TRBJ2-5; no reliable D call. Germline assignment: CDR1 MNHEY and CDR2 SVGAGI. Trimming removed 8 bases at V and 2 bases at J, with 12 bases between. The CDR3 contains 13 residues.

This clonotype was observed a few times. The V gene is TRBV5-1, the J gene TRBJ2-5; D perhaps matches TRBD2 (6 bases). CDR3 length equals 14 residues. CDR1 SGHRS and CDR2 YFSETQ come from the germline V gene. V was cut by 0 bases and J by 3 bases, with 9 bases left in between. The CDR3 sequence: CASSLAGRKETQYF. As DNA, the CDR3 is TGCGCCAGCAGCTTGGCCGGGAGAAAAGAGACCCAGTACTTC.

This clonotype was seen ten or more times. V is TRBV11-2 and J is TRBJ1-2; D is unresolved. The germline V and J ends were trimmed by 0 bases and 4 bases, with 9 bases remaining between them. CDR3 size: 14 residues. Germline CDR1 SGHAT, CDR2 FQNNGV. The CDR3 nucleotides read TGTGCCAGCAGCTTAGATGGGAGACGCTATGGCTACACCTTC. This encodes CASSLDGRRYGYTF.

This clonotype came up many times. The rearrangement joins TRBV20-1 to TRBJ2-7; D unclear. Per germline, CDR1 DFQATT and CDR2 SNEGSKA (reference sequence). This CDR3 has 13 residues. Deletions cut 3 bases from V and 0 bases from J, with 9 bases between. CDR3 bases: TGCAGTGCTAGGTTGCATTTCTCCTACGAGCAGTACTTC. This translates into CSARLHFSYEQYF.

Only one count was recorded for this clonotype. The chain carries TRBV2 and TRBJ2-7; D is possibly TRBD1 (5 bases). Germline CDR1 reads SNHLY; CDR2 reads FYNNEI. The V end was cut by 5 bases, the J end by 1 base, with 18 bases between. This CDR3 region has 16 residues. CDR3 in DNA: TGTGCCAGCAGTCATAACCCCCAGACAGTTTCCTACGAGCAGTACTTC. Translated, it gives CASSHNPQTVSYEQYF.

The sample holds many counts of this clonotype. V usage is TRBV20-1 and J usage is TRBJ1-1, with TRBD1 as a possible D gene (5 bases). The CDR3 consists of 11 residues. CDR1 is DFQATT, CDR2 SNEGSKA, per germline (reference sequence). CDR3 in DNA: TGCAGAGTACGGGGGGGGACTGAAGCTTTCTTT. It yields the protein CRVRGGTEAFF.

This clonotype was counted at least ten times. The rearrangement joins TRBV5-1 to TRBJ2-7; D is ambiguous. Trimming left V 4 bases short and J 0 bases short, with 11 bases between. The CDR3 extends over 14 amino acids. Germline-derived CDR1 and CDR2 are SGHRS and YFSETQ. This CDR3 is CASSADGLSYEQYF. The CDR3 DNA reads TGCGCCAGCAGCGCGGACGGCCTCTCCTACGAGCAGTACTTC.

This clonotype was seen only a few times. The CDR3 spells CASSSGRGPSSYNSPLHF. CDR3 in DNA: TGTGCCAGCAGTTCCGGCAGGGGGCCCAGTTCCTATAATTCACCCCTCCACTTT. The rearrangement joins TRBV27 to TRBJ1-6, with 8 bases matching TRBD1. J gave up 1 base and V 4 bases, and 9 bases lay outside the gene matches. Germline CDR1 is MNHEY and CDR2 is SMNVEV (reference sequence). This CDR3 is built from 18 residues.

The chain employs TRBV29-1 and TRBJ1-2; 7 nucleotides line up with TRBD1. CDR1 and CDR2 (germline): SQVTM, ANQGSEA. The CDR3 consists of 13 residues. The J segment lost 3 bases and the V segment lost 4 bases, leaving 5 bases of the junction unmatched. The CDR3 sequence is CSVVGGVDYGYTF. In DNA, the CDR3 is TGCAGCGTTGTAGGGGGCGTAGACTATGGCTACACCTTC.

This clonotype appeared many times. J is TRBJ2-7 and V is TRBV11-2; a possible D gene is TRBD1 (6 bases). The CDR3 loop spans 15 amino acids. Germline CDR1 and CDR2: SGHAT and FQNNGV. Between the trimmed V and J ends, which lost 5 bases and 4 bases, there was a span of 18 bases. The CDR3 region is CASSLGRGHRYEQYF. The CDR3 bases are TGTGCCAGCAGCCTAGGCCGGGGACATCGTTACGAGCAGTACTTC.

The chain combines TRBV2 with TRBJ2-7; no clear D. Trimming removed 4 bases at V and 5 bases at J, with 21 bases between. CDR1 SNHLY and CDR2 FYNNEI come from the germline V gene. The CDR3 loop spans 16 amino acids. For the CDR3, the DNA is TGTGCCAGCAGTGTTGGTAGAGGTATGGGGTCCCACGAGCAGTACTTC. It codes for CASSVGRGMGSHEQYF.

This clonotype has ten or more counts. The V gene is TRBV10-3, the J gene TRBJ1-1, with 11 positions matching TRBD1. Trimming cost V 3 bases and J 1 base; bases outside gene matches: 4. This CDR3 spans 16 amino acids. Germline V gene lookup returns CDR1 ENHRY and CDR2 SYGVKD. This CDR3 reads CAISDEGTGGNTEAFF. The CDR3 DNA reads as TGTGCCATCAGTGACGAGGGGACAGGGGGGAACACTGAAGCTTTCTTT.

In this sample, this clonotype turned up many times. The chain carries TRBV18 and TRBJ1-1; D is uncertain. Germline V lookup: CDR1 KGHSH, CDR2 LQKENI. This CDR3 is 13 amino acids long. The V gene lost 4 bases and the J gene lost 2 bases, with 8 bases spanning the gap. The CDR3 DNA sequence: TGTGCCAGCTCACAGCAGTCTAACACTGAAGCTTTCTTT. This encodes CASSQQSNTEAFF.

This clonotype appeared many times. The chain recombines TRBV29-1 with TRBJ1-1; D not resolved. The CDR3 runs to 13 residues. The germline V gene encodes CDR1 SQVTM and CDR2 ANQGSEA. V was pared by 7 bases and J by 0 bases, with 12 bases between. DNA of the CDR3: TGCAGCGCGAAGACTGGCCTGAACACTGAAGCTTTCTTT. This codes for CSAKTGLNTEAFF.

V is TRBV24-1 and J is TRBJ1-5; TRBD1 aligns across 8 bases. Losses at the gene ends were 9 bases for V and 4 bases for J; bases not matched to a gene: 7. Germline V gives CDR1 KGHDR, CDR2 SFDVKD. This CDR3 is built from 14 residues. The CDR3 DNA is TGTGCCACCGCGGACAGGGAATGGAATCAGCCCCAGCATTTT. This sequence encodes CATADREWNQPQHF.

This clonotype was seen a few times. The gene calls are TRBV6-5 and TRBJ2-7; the D gene is possibly TRBD2 (6 bases). CDR1 and CDR2 (germline): MNHEY, SVGAGI. The CDR3 has 11 residues. Deletions cut 4 bases from V and 6 bases from J, with 7 bases between. The CDR3 protein is CASSWRAEQYF. The CDR3 DNA reads as TGTGCCAGCAGTTGGAGGGCCGAGCAGTACTTC.

This clonotype came up many times. The chain uses TRBV2 and TRBJ1-2; 7 bases map to TRBD1. Germline lookup yields CDR1 SNHLY and CDR2 FYNNEI. The trim removed 1 base at V and 8 bases at J, leaving 7 bases unmatched. The length of the CDR3 is 14 residues. Here the CDR3 DNA reads TGTGCCAGCAGTGAAGTCAGGGGGTTTGGCGGCTACACCTTC. It is translated as CASSEVRGFGGYTF.

This clonotype was detected a few times. J is TRBJ2-4 and V is TRBV20-1; D unclear. The germline V and J ends were trimmed by 3 bases and 0 bases, with 21 bases remaining between them. Germline V gene sequence: CDR1 DFQATT, CDR2 SNEGSKA (reference sequence). CDR3 size: 18 residues. The CDR3 loop is CSASLLAPTVLAKNIQYF. The CDR3 region has the DNA TGCAGTGCTAGTCTCTTAGCCCCGACTGTACTAGCCAAAAACATTCAGTACTTC.